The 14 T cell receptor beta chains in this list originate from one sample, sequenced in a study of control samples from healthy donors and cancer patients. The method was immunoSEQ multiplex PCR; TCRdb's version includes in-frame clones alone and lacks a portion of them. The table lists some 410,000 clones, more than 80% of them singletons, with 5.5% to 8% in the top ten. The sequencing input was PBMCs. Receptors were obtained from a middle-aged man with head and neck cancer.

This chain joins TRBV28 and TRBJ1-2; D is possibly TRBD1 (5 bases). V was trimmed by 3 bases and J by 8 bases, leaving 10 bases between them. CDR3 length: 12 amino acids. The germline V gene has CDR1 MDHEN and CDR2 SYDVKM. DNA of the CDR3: TGTGCCAGCAGTTTCCAGGGCTTCGGCTACACCTTC. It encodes CASSFQGFGYTF.

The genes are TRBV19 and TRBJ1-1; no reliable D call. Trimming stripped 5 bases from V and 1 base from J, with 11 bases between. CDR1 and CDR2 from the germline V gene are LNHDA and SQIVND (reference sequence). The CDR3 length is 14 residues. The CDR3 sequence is CASSRREGNTEAFF. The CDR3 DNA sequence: TGTGCCAGTAGTCGCCGGGAGGGGAACACTGAAGCTTTCTTT.

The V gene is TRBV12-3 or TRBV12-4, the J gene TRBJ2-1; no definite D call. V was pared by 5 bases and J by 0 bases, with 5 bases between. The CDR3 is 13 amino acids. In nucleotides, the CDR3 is TGTGCCAGCAGTCGTAGCTCCTACAATGAGCAGTTCTTC. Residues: CASSRSSYNEQFF.

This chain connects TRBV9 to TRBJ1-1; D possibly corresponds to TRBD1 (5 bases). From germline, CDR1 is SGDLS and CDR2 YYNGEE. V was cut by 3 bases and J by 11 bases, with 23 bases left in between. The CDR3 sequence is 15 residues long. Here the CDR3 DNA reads TGTGCCAGCAGCGCCGTCAGGGCGCCCCCACTGGGGGCTTTCTTT. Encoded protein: CASSAVRAPPLGAFF.

The DNA for the CDR3 is TGTGCCTGGAATAGGGGAACGACTGAAGCTTTCTTT. This codes for CAWNRGTTEAFF. This chain uses TRBV30 with TRBJ1-1, with D possibly matching TRBD1 (5 bases). CDR3 length: 12 amino acids. Germline loops: CDR1 GTSNPN, CDR2 SVGIG (reference sequence). Trimming pared 4 bases from V and 5 bases from J, leaving 11 bases between.

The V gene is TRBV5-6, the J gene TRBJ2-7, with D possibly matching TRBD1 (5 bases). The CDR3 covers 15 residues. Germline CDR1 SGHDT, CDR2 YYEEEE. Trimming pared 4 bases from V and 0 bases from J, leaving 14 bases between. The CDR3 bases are TGTGCCAGCAGCATCCGACAGCTCAGCTCCTACGAGCAGTACTTC. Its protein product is CASSIRQLSSYEQYF. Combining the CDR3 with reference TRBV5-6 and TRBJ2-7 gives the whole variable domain DAGVTQSPTHLIKTRGQQVTLRCSPKSGHDTVSWYQQALGQGPQFIFQYYEEEERQRGNFPDRFSGHQFPNYSSELNVNALLLGDSALYLCASSIRQLSSYEQYFGPGTRLTVT.

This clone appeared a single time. For the CDR3, the DNA is TGTGCCAGCTCAGCTAGGGCCTTGAACACTGAAGCTTTCTTT. This translates into CASSARALNTEAFF. The chain combines TRBV18 with TRBJ1-1; no clear D gene. Trimming took off 5 bases at V and 0 bases at J, with 10 bases between the two ends. The CDR3 extends over 14 amino acids. Germline V gene lookup returns CDR1 KGHSH and CDR2 LQKENI.

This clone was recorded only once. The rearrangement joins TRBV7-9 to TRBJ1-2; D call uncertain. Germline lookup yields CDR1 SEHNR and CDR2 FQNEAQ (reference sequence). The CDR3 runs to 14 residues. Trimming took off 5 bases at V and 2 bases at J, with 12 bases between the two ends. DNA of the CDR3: TGTGCCAGCAGCCCGTTTGGGGAGAACTATGGCTACACCTTC. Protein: CASSPFGENYGYTF.

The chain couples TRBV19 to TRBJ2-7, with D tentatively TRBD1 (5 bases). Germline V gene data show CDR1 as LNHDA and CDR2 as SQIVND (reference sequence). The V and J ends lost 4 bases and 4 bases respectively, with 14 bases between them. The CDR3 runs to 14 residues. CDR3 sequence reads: CASSTPQGRYEQYF. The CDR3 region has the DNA TGTGCCAGTAGTACCCCCCAGGGCCGATACGAGCAGTACTTC.

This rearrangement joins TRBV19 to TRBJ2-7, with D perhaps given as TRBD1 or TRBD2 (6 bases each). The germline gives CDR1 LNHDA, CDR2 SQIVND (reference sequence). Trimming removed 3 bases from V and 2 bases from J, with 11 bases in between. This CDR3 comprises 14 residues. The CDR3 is CASSITRGPYEQYF. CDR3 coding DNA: TGTGCCAGTAGTATTACTCGGGGGCCCTACGAGCAGTACTTC.

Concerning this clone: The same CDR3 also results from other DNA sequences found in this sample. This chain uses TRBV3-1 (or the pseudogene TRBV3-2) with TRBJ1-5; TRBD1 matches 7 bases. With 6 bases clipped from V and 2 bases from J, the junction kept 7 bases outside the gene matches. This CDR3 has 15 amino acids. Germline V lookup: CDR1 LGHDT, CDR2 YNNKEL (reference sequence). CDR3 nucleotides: TGTGCCAGCAGTCTGGGAACAGGGGGCAATCAGCCCCAGCATTTT. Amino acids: CASSLGTGGNQPQHF.

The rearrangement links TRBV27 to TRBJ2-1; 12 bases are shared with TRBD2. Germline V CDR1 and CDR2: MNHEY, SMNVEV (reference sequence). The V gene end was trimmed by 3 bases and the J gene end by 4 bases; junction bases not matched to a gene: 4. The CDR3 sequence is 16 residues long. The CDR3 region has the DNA TGTGCCAGCAGTTTTCCCGGGACTAGCGGGTACAATGAGCAGTTCTTC. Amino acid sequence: CASSFPGTSGYNEQFF.

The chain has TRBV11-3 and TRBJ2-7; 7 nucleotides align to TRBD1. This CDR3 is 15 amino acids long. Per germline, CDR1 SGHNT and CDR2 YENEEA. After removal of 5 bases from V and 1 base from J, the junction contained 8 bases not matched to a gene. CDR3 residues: CASSIGRGNSYEQYF. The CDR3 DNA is TGTGCCAGCAGCATAGGCAGGGGGAATTCCTACGAGCAGTACTTC.

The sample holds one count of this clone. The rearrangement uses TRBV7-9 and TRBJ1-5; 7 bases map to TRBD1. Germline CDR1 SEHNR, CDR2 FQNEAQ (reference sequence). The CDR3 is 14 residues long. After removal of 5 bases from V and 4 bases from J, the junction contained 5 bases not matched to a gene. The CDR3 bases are TGTGCCAGCAGCCCGGGACAGAAAAATCAGCCCCAGCATTTT. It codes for CASSPGQKNQPQHF.